This T cell receptor (beta chain) derives from a study of blood T cell repertoires in COVID-19. Study-wide context: Nucleic acid was either cDNA or gDNA, and it came from T cells, B-cell-depleted T cells, or PBMCs.

In its sample, this clone was seen once. Using immunoSEQ multiplex PCR, the repertoire was profiled, and TCRdb retains in-frame clones only, with some absent. The sample carries around 200,000 clones, approximately 87% recorded once. Deletions cut 5 bases from V and 3 bases from J, with 13 bases between. The CDR3 has 14 amino acids. Germline V gene sequence: CDR1 KGHSH, CDR2 LQKENI. Across about two dozen US areas, participants ranged in age from about 18 to 100 years. The receptor's source is a woman aged 50 to 65 in a cohort exposed to, infected with or recovered from COVID-19 (not recorded which). The genes are TRBV18 and TRBJ1-1; possibly TRBD1 for D (6 bases). The sample taken for sequencing was PBMCs or T cells enriched from blood (not recorded which). The CDR3 region is CASSAITGYTEAFF. CDR3 DNA: TGTGCCAGCTCAGCGATAACAGGGTACACTGAAGCTTTCTTT.